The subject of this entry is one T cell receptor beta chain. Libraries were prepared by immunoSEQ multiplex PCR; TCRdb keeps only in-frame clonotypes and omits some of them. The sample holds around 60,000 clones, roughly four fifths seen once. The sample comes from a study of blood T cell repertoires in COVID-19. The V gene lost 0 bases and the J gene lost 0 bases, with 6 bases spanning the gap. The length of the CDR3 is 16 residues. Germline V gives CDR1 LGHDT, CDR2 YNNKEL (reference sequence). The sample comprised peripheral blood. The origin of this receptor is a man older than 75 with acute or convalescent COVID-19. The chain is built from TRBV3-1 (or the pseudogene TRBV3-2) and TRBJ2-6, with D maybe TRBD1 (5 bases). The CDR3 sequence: CASSQDRASGANVLTF. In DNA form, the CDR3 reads TGTGCCAGCAGCCAAGACAGGGCCTCTGGGGCCAACGTCCTGACTTTC.